Shown below are 2 T cell receptor beta chains from a single sample sequenced in a study of blood T cell repertoires in COVID-19. Clones were read by immunoSEQ multiplex PCR, and TCRdb kept only the in-frame ones, dropping some. The sample has more than 200,000 clones; around 86% are singletons. The source material was peripheral blood. All receptors come from a woman aged 60-70 years with COVID-19, enrolled during active disease.

In its sample, this clone was seen a few times. V gene TRBV11-3 combines with J gene TRBJ2-1, with 8 bases fitting TRBD2. This CDR3 has 16 residues. The ends lost 5 bases at V and 0 bases at J; junction bases unmatched: 6. Germline V CDR1 and CDR2: SGHNT, YENEEA. CDR3 nucleotides: TGTGCCAGCAGCGTAAGCGGGAGTTACTCCTACAATGAGCAGTTCTTC. It translates to CASSVSGSYSYNEQFF. Full variable domain (rest looked up from reference TRBV11-3 and TRBJ2-1): EAGVVQSPRYKIIEKKQPVAFWCNPISGHNTLYWYLQNLGQGPELLIRYENEEAVDDSQLPKDRFSAERLKGVDSTLKIQPAELGDSAVYLCASSVSGSYSYNEQFFGPGTRLTVL.

The chain is built from TRBV6-5 and TRBJ1-5; D unresolved. The CDR3 sequence is 15 residues long. The V and J ends lost 6 bases and 1 base respectively, with 13 bases between them. Germline V gene sequence: CDR1 MNHEY, CDR2 SVGAGI. CDR3 residues: CASRLHGASNQPQHF. CDR3 coding DNA: TGTGCCAGCAGACTGCATGGAGCCAGCAATCAGCCCCAGCATTTT.